The 15 T cell receptor beta chains below all came from one sample that was sequenced in a study of shared clonotypes between healthy human individuals. Measured with immunoSEQ multiplex PCR; TCRdb has only the in-frame clones, and not every one. Among roughly 1.5 million clones, approximately 98% were seen once, and the ten largest hold 0.4% to 0.45%. The sample taken for sequencing was naive CD4+ T cells sorted from blood. The sample's subset: CD45RA+ positively selected. These receptors were taken from a man aged 30 to 45 in good health.

The chain recombines TRBV30 with TRBJ1-4, with TRBD1 identical over 7 bases. Germline V gives CDR1 GTSNPN, CDR2 SVGIG (reference sequence). Unmatched junction bases numbered 5, after V lost 3 bases and J lost 7 bases. The CDR3 is 13 amino acids. The CDR3 reads CAWSDRAGEKLFF. In nucleotides, the CDR3 is TGTGCCTGGAGCGACAGGGCTGGTGAAAAACTGTTTTTT.

The J gene is TRBJ1-1, the V gene TRBV6-6; D is uncertain. From germline, CDR1 is MNHNY and CDR2 SVGAGI (reference sequence). The CDR3 has 13 residues. The germline V and J ends were trimmed by 5 bases and 6 bases, with 13 bases remaining between them. The CDR3 is CASSPAEGPEAFF. The CDR3 DNA is TGTGCCAGCAGTCCTGCCGAAGGGCCTGAAGCTTTCTTT.

The sample holds one count of this clone. This chain uses TRBV6-1 with TRBJ1-3, with TRBD1 as a possible D gene (5 bases). CDR1 MNHNS and CDR2 SASEGT come from the germline V gene. V was shortened by 2 bases and J by 10 bases, with 9 bases between the two germline ends. The CDR3 is 12 amino acids. The CDR3 here is CASSELGVTIYF. CDR3 bases: TGTGCCAGCAGTGAACTGGGGGTGACCATATATTTT.

The chain links TRBV10-3 to TRBJ2-5, with D perhaps TRBD2 (5 bases). There are 13 residues in the CDR3. Per the germline V gene, CDR1 is ENHRY and CDR2 is SYGVKD. V was trimmed by 4 bases and J by 4 bases, leaving 10 bases between them. CDR3 sequence reads: CAISVPAGETQYF. The CDR3 bases are TGTGCCATCAGTGTCCCCGCGGGAGAGACCCAGTACTTC.

The chain carries TRBV5-1 and TRBJ2-5; 11 bases are shared with TRBD2. The CDR3 totals 15 residues. Germline assignment: CDR1 SGHRS and CDR2 YFSETQ. Trimming removed 2 bases from V and 5 bases from J; junction bases left unmatched: 5. The CDR3, as DNA: TGCGCCAGCAGCTTCGGACTAGCGGGCCAGGAGACCCAGTACTTC. It yields the protein CASSFGLAGQETQYF.

The rearrangement links TRBV7-9 to TRBJ1-1, with D unclear. The CDR3 is 13 residues long. Trimming took off 4 bases at V and 0 bases at J, with 6 bases between the two ends. Germline lookup yields CDR1 SEHNR and CDR2 FQNEAQ (reference sequence). CDR3: CASSSSVNTEAFF. In nucleotides, the CDR3 is TGTGCCAGCAGCTCGTCAGTGAACACTGAAGCTTTCTTT. Filled out from reference TRBV7-9 and TRBJ1-1, the complete variable domain reads DTGVSQNPRHKITKRGQNVTFRCDPISEHNRLYWYRQTLGQGPEFLTYFQNEAQLEKSRLLSDRFSAERPKGSFSTLEIQRTEQGDSAMYLCASSSSVNTEAFFGQGTRLTVV.

This sequence joins TRBV19 and TRBJ2-3; the match to TRBD2 covers 7 bases. J was trimmed by 4 bases and V by 1 base; bases with no gene match: 8. Germline CDR1 and CDR2: LNHDA and SQIVND (reference sequence). The CDR3 spans 16 residues. In DNA form, the CDR3 reads TGTGCCAGTAGTATAGGCCTGGGAGGGCCTCCAGATACGCAGTATTTT. This codes for CASSIGLGGPPDTQYF.

This sequence joins TRBV9 and TRBJ2-5, with 9 bases fitting TRBD2. The ends lost 5 bases at V and 3 bases at J; junction bases unmatched: 8. This CDR3 has 15 amino acids. Germline V CDR1 and CDR2: SGDLS, YYNGEE. CDR3 bases: TGTGCCAGCAGTGTTAGCGGGAGCAGGGAAGAGACCCAGTACTTC. The encoded protein is CASSVSGSREETQYF.

J is TRBJ2-1 and V is TRBV27; 11 bases are shared with TRBD2. The trim removed 7 bases at V and 6 bases at J, leaving 5 bases unmatched. The CDR3 extends over 14 amino acids. CDR1 is MNHEY and CDR2 is SMNVEV in the germline V gene (reference sequence). This CDR3 is CASKTSGSSNEQFF. The CDR3 DNA is TGTGCCAGCAAAACTAGCGGGAGTTCCAATGAGCAGTTCTTC.

The chain links TRBV2 to TRBJ2-7; 9 bases match TRBD1. V shed 8 bases and J 0 bases; nucleotides not matched to a gene: 2. Per the germline V gene, CDR1 is SNHLY and CDR2 is FYNNEI. This CDR3 has 13 residues. Here the CDR3 DNA reads TGTGCCAGCGGGGACAGGGCCTCCTACGAGCAGTACTTC. Encoded protein: CASGDRASYEQYF.

V is TRBV19 and J is TRBJ1-5; D remains unclear. Deletions cut 10 bases from V and 11 bases from J, with 18 bases between. Per the germline V gene, CDR1 is LNHDA and CDR2 is SQIVND (reference sequence). The CDR3 has 12 amino acids. CDR3 bases: TGTGCCATGGGGTTGGTAAATGGGACCCAGCATTTT. Its protein product is CAMGLVNGTQHF.

The J gene is TRBJ1-5, the V gene TRBV7-2; 8 positions match TRBD1. CDR1 and CDR2 from the germline V gene are SGHTA and FQGNSA. The CDR3 has 17 residues. Trimming removed 4 bases from V and 4 bases from J; junction bases left unmatched: 12. The CDR3 loop is CASSSGGLARQNQPQHF. Here the CDR3 DNA reads TGTGCCAGCAGCTCAGGGGGCTTGGCGAGGCAAAATCAGCCCCAGCATTTT. Full variable domain (outside the CDR3, taken from reference TRBV7-2 and TRBJ1-5): GAGVSQSPSNKVTEKGKDVELRCDPISGHTALYWYRQSLGQGLEFLIYFQGNSAPDKSGLPSDRFSAERTGGSVSTLTIQRTQQEDSAVYLCASSSGGLARQNQPQHFGDGTRLSIL.

V usage is TRBV6-6 and J usage is TRBJ1-1; 7 bases are a match to TRBD1. The CDR3 sequence is 14 residues long. Germline-derived CDR1 and CDR2 are MNHNY and SVGAGI (reference sequence). The ends lost 6 bases at V and 3 bases at J; junction bases unmatched: 7. The CDR3, as DNA: TGTGCCAGCAGGGGGGGACAGTTGGACACTGAAGCTTTCTTT. Translating gives CASRGGQLDTEAFF.

The CDR3 DNA reads as TGCGCCAGCAAAATCTGGACACAAACGAGCAATCAGCCCCAGCATTTT. The encoded protein is CASKIWTQTSNQPQHF. The chain couples TRBV5-1 to TRBJ1-5; D may be TRBD1 (5 bases). The V gene lost 6 bases and the J gene lost 1 base, with 17 bases spanning the gap. This CDR3 spans 16 amino acids. From germline, CDR1 is SGHRS and CDR2 YFSETQ.

This clone was counted once. This sequence joins TRBV4-2 and TRBJ2-3; 14 bases match TRBD2. Germline CDR1 reads LGHNA; CDR2 reads YNFKEQ. Unmatched junction bases numbered 8, after V lost 1 base and J lost 2 bases. The CDR3 extends over 19 amino acids. The CDR3: CASSQVAGTSGGHTDTQYF. The CDR3 bases are TGTGCCAGCAGCCAAGTCGCTGGGACTAGCGGGGGCCACACAGATACGCAGTATTTT.